This is a list of T cell receptor beta chains from one sample in a study of blood T cell repertoires in COVID-19. The protocol was immunoSEQ multiplex PCR, while the TCRdb copy is restricted to in-frame clones and leaves out a portion. The repertoire includes about 120,000 clones, around 89% of them detected once, and around 4% sits in the top ten. The sample comprised peripheral blood. The receptors were gathered from a woman aged 55-69 years with COVID-19, enrolled during active disease. Each CDR3 is given with its conserved first and last residue.

TRBV11-1	TRBJ1-4	CASSLTGQGYEKLFF
TRBV7-3	TRBJ1-1	CASSGGTANTEAFF
TRBV5-8	TRBJ2-1	CASTMTRNSNEQFF
TRBV3-1/TRBV3-2	TRBJ1-6	CASSQERGTYNSPLHF
TRBV19	TRBJ1-1	CASRQGGQPEAFF
TRBV4-1	TRBJ1-1	CASSPGDRGNTEAFF
TRBV12-3/TRBV12-4	TRBJ1-4	CASSLGGGEKLFF
TRBV21-1	TRBJ2-2	CASSKEKRASGGALRGGELFF
TRBV11-3	TRBJ2-6	CASSLEFWDRGLSGANVLTF
TRBV7-9	TRBJ2-2	CASSLNTGELFF
TRBV19	TRBJ2-3	CASSIRGTDTQYF
TRBV6-4	TRBJ1-1	CASSRDMNTEAFF
TRBV7-8	TRBJ2-7	CASSLASGGLSSYEQYF
TRBV10-3	TRBJ2-5	CAISGAGGPETQYF
TRBV29-1	TRBJ2-5	CSTDRSGRQETQYF
TRBV14	TRBJ2-7	CASSQHPDRGGREQYF
TRBV6-4	TRBJ2-3	CASSPGTGVTDTQYF
TRBV10-2	TRBJ2-7	CASKISGSYEQYF
TRBV6-1	TRBJ1-3	CASSEPTGVGNTIYF
TRBV6-6	TRBJ1-2	CASSPGQGTFNYGYTF
TRBV2	TRBJ2-2	CASSTGQGGFGGELFF
TRBV4-2	TRBJ2-1	CASSQGTSGDAAMRQFF
TRBV7-2	TRBJ2-2	CASSFPMAGADTGELFF
TRBV6-4	TRBJ2-2	CAIPCWGPNTGELFF
TRBV27	TRBJ1-2	CASSRPGGDYGYTF
TRBV5-6	TRBJ2-7	CASSTLSRGTYEQYF
TRBV5-3	TRBJ1-5	CARSLARGEGNQPQHF
TRBV7-3	TRBJ2-1	CASSQQGGEQFF
TRBV19	TRBJ2-3	CASSRRGVDTQYF
TRBV7-9	TRBJ1-6	CASTLGAGLGSPLHF
TRBV2	TRBJ2-1	CASSVAGASYNEQFF
TRBV5-4	TRBJ1-1	CASSLVRGQGISEAFF
TRBV5-1	TRBJ2-2	CASRGGADTGELFF
TRBV6-4	TRBJ1-6	CASSEDRGGSPLHF
TRBV19	TRBJ2-3	CASKSQPGVRTDTQYF
TRBV29-1	TRBJ2-5	CSVGDSPQETQYF
TRBV11-1	TRBJ1-1	CASSPRQGRHNTEAFF
TRBV19	TRBJ1-4	CASSDTATNEKLFF
TRBV18	TRBJ1-1	CASSPPAGVTEAFF
TRBV19	TRBJ2-3	CASSIGTATDTQYF
TRBV7-3	TRBJ2-2	CASSVDRGLGTGELFF
TRBV9	TRBJ1-2	CASSGGTSTPGYTF
TRBV3-1/TRBV3-2	TRBJ1-2	CASSHQGQGQIYGYTF
TRBV7-3	TRBJ2-2	CASSLGQNTGELFF
TRBV4-3	TRBJ1-2	CASSQDSTGQVNYGYTF
TRBV11-2	TRBJ2-7	CASSPGYEQYF
TRBV5-4	TRBJ2-5	CASSYGGGIRETQYF